A selection of T cell receptor beta chains follows, all from one sample in a study of Graves' ophthalmopathy and Graves' hyperthyroidism. TCRdb independently ran MiXCR on the multiplex PCR reads; one entry per CDR3 protein. The sample contains 300,000 to 400,000 distinct CDR3 sequences, around a sixth of which appear only once. What was sequenced was peripheral blood. The receptors were sampled from an adult man with Graves' ophthalmopathy. CDR3s include the opening cysteine and the closing phenylalanine or tryptophan. A D gene is named only where the DNA matches it firmly. Where a row states a size, it is once, few, many or the class of an expanded clone; other rows omit it.

>TRBJ2-5|-|TRBV3-1|many
TGTGCCAGCAGGAGGCGGCGGGACCCCCAAGAGACCCAGTACTTC
CASRRRRDPQETQYF
>TRBJ2-7|-|TRBV20-1|-
TGCAGTGCTATCGGCGGCAACTACGAGCAGTGCTTC
CSAIGGNYEQCF
>TRBJ1-1|TRBD1|TRBV5-1|many
TGCGCCAGCAGCTTTTCGAGGACAGGGGGCAGTGGGACTGAAGCTTTCTTT
CASSFSRTGGSGTEAFF
>TRBJ2-5|TRBD1|TRBV20-1|few
TGCAGTCCGGACAGGGGGAAAGAGACCCAGTACTTC
CSPDRGKETQYF
>TRBJ2-5|-|TRBV6-1|many
TGTGCCAGCAGGGGGGCCTCGTCGACCCAGTACTTC
CASRGASSTQYF
>TRBJ2-6|TRBD1|TRBV12-3/TRBV12-4|many
TGTGCCAGCGGTCCCGGGACAGGCTCTGGGGCCAACGTCCTGACTTTC
CASGPGTGSGANVLTF
>TRBJ2-7|TRBD1|TRBV28|many
TGTGCCAGCAGCATCGGGACAGGGATGTTCGAGCAGTACTTC
CASSIGTGMFEQYF
>TRBJ2-7|-|TRBV5-1|many
TGCGCCAGCAGCTTAAGTCAGGTGGAGGACTACGAGCAGTACTTC
CASSLSQVEDYEQYF
>TRBJ1-6|-|TRBV6-5|many
TGTGCCAGCAGTTGGGTTGGCCAGCTAAGTTTCTCCTATAATTCACCCCTCCACTTT
CASSWVGQLSFSYNSPLHF
>TRBJ1-5|TRBD1|TRBV12-3/TRBV12-4|many
TGTGCCAGCACCAGGGACAGGGCGCATCAGCCCCAGCATTTT
CASTRDRAHQPQHF
>TRBJ1-1|-|TRBV2|many
TGTGCCATCGAGGAGGCAGTTGAAGCTTTCTTT
CAIEEAVEAFF
>TRBJ2-5|-|TRBV30|many
TGTGCCTGGAGTGTGAGAGGGGGGCGAGAGACCCAGTACTTC
CAWSVRGGRETQYF
>TRBJ2-5|-|TRBV16|many
TGTGCCAGCACGCTCAGGGATGAGACCCAGTACTTC
CASTLRDETQYF
>TRBJ2-2|-|TRBV6-5|many
TGTGCCAGCAGTTACTTTCAGGGTAACACCGGGGAGCTGTTTTTT
CASSYFQGNTGELFF
>TRBJ2-7|-|TRBV7-9|many
TGTGCCAGCAGCCACAGTGGGAACTACGAGCAGTACTTC
CASSHSGNYEQYF
>TRBJ1-2|-|TRBV6-5|many
TGTGCCAGCAGTTACCTTGGTACAGGGAGTTATGGCTACACCTTC
CASSYLGTGSYGYTF
>TRBJ2-2|TRBD1|TRBV6-1|-
TGTGCCAGCAGAGGTTTCGGGACAGTAAGCACCGGGGAGCTGTTTTTT
CASRGFGTVSTGELFF
>TRBJ1-5|-|TRBV30|many
TGTGCCTGGAGGGTAGGGGCAGGCAATCAGCCCCAGCATTTT
CAWRVGAGNQPQHF
>TRBJ2-7|TRBD1|TRBV2|many
TGTGCCAGCAAGCTGGACAGGGCTGGGGGCGAGCAGTACTTC
CASKLDRAGGEQYF
>TRBJ1-2|-|TRBV10-3|many
TGTGCCATCAGTGTGGTCGACGGAAACTATGGCTACACCTTC
CAISVVDGNYGYTF
>TRBJ1-1|-|TRBV15|many
TGTGCCACCAGCAGAGAATCGAACACTGAAGCTTTCTTT
CATSRESNTEAFF
>TRBJ1-5|-|TRBV5-1|many
TGCGCCAGCAGCTTGGAAGGGGCAACCCAATCGCCCCAGCATTTT
CASSLEGATQSPQHF
>TRBJ1-3|-|TRBV11-2|many
TGTGCCAGCAGGACGCACGGGGGTCCCGGAAACACCATATATTTT
CASRTHGGPGNTIYF
>TRBJ1-2|-|TRBV12-3/TRBV12-4|few
TGTGCCAGCAGTGGTTTGGGGTTATACTATGGCTACACCTTC
CASSGLGLYYGYTF
>TRBJ2-5|-|TRBV27|many
TGTGCCAGCAGCCCAAGGACCCTTCTGGGGGAGACCCAGTACTTC
CASSPRTLLGETQYF
>TRBJ2-7|-|TRBV4-1|many
TGCGCCAGCAGCCAAGTGGTAACGGGAGAGGGCGAGCAGTACTTC
CASSQVVTGEGEQYF
>TRBJ2-6|TRBD1|TRBV4-2|-
TGTGCCAGCAGCCGGTGGACAGGGGGCTCTGGGGCCAACGTCCTGACTTTC
CASSRWTGGSGANVLTF
>TRBJ1-1|TRBD1|TRBV30|many
TGTGCCTGGAGCCCGGGACAGACGATGAACACTGAAGCTTTCTTT
CAWSPGQTMNTEAFF
>TRBJ1-1|-|TRBV6-5|many
TGTGCCAGCAGTTACTCCGGGGAGAGCACTGAAGCTTTCTTT
CASSYSGESTEAFF
>TRBJ2-7|TRBD2|TRBV6-2/TRBV6-3|many
TGTGCCGGCAGACGGGCCAGCGGGGGCACCTACGAGCAGTACTTC
CAGRRASGGTYEQYF
>TRBJ1-1|-|TRBV12-3/TRBV12-4|-
TGTGCCAGCCGGGACACCTCTCTGAACACTGAAGCTTTCTTT
CASRDTSLNTEAFF
>TRBJ1-1|TRBD1|TRBV28|many
TGTGCCAGCAGTTCCGGGTACAGGGGGCTAAAGACTGAAGCTTTCTTT
CASSSGYRGLKTEAFF
>TRBJ2-2|-|TRBV28|many
TGTGCCAGCAGTCGCCAACTGACGAACACCGGGGAGCTGTTTTTT
CASSRQLTNTGELFF
>TRBJ2-5|-|TRBV7-8|many
TGTGCCAGCAGCCCCGGGCGGGCCGGGGAGACCCAGTACTTC
CASSPGRAGETQYF
>TRBJ1-2|-|TRBV6-2/TRBV6-3|many
TGTGCCAGCAGCCAAGGAGGGATCTATGGCTACACCTTC
CASSQGGIYGYTF
>TRBJ2-2|-|TRBV29-1|many
TGCAGCGTTGTTCAGGGGGGCACCGGGGAGCTGTTTTTT
CSVVQGGTGELFF
>TRBJ1-1|-|TRBV6-1|many
TGTGCCAGCAGTAAAAGGACAGACGAAGCTTTCTTT
CASSKRTDEAFF
>TRBJ1-2|-|TRBV4-2|many
TGTGCCAGCAGCCAAGAAACGCGACCCTATGGCTACACCTTC
CASSQETRPYGYTF
>TRBJ2-5|TRBD2|TRBV20-1|many
TGCAGTTCCAGACGAGCGGGGGGGCGTGAGACCCAGTACTTC
CSSRRAGGRETQYF
>TRBJ1-1|-|TRBV5-1|many
TGCGCCAGCAGCAACCCGGGCCCGAACACTGAAGCTTTCTTT
CASSNPGPNTEAFF
>TRBJ1-5|-|TRBV20-1|many
TGCAGTGCTGGTCAGCCCCAGCATTTT
CSAGQPQHF
>TRBJ1-2|TRBD1|TRBV6-5|-
TGTGCCAGCAGTTCCGACAGGGAATCCTATGGTGGCTACACCTTC
CASSSDRESYGGYTF
>TRBJ2-7|-|TRBV29-1|many
TGCAGCGTTCGGCTCAGGGAGAACTACGAGCAGTACTTC
CSVRLRENYEQYF
>TRBJ2-2|TRBD2|TRBV12-3/TRBV12-4|many
TGTGCCAGCAGTCCACTGGTAGCGGGAGGGGGGACCGGGGAGCTGTTTTTT
CASSPLVAGGGTGELFF
>TRBJ1-1|TRBD1|TRBV6-5|many
TGTGCCAGCAACCCCGCCGGGACAGGCATTACCGGTGGGGTCACTGAAGCTTTCTTT
CASNPAGTGITGGVTEAFF